A single sample is the source of the 22 T cell receptor beta chains below, sequenced in a study of shared clonotypes between healthy human individuals. Clones were read by immunoSEQ multiplex PCR, and TCRdb kept only the in-frame ones, dropping some. The table lists 400,000 to 600,000 clones, 90% to 96% of them singletons. The sequenced material came from naive CD4+ T cells sorted from blood. Subset: CD45RA+ positively selected. These receptor sequences come from a woman in her thirties in good health.

V gene TRBV6-5 combines with J gene TRBJ2-5; 11 bases are a match to TRBD2. The J call may be in error: the DNA end matches TRBJ2-7 better. The CDR3 runs to 15 residues. Germline V gene lookup returns CDR1 MNHEY and CDR2 SVGAGI. CDR3: CASSYTSGRANEQYF. CDR3 sequence (DNA): TGTGCCAGCAGTTACACTAGCGGGAGAGCGAACGAGCAGTACTTC.

The chain combines TRBV7-8 with TRBJ1-5; the D is unclear. The V and J ends lost 0 bases and 6 bases respectively, with 3 bases between them. CDR3 length equals 12 residues. The germline V gene has CDR1 SGHVS and CDR2 FQNEAQ. CDR3 loop: CASSLAFQPQHF. For the CDR3, the DNA is TGTGCCAGCAGCTTAGCGTTTCAGCCCCAGCATTTT.

The chain joins TRBV23-1 to TRBJ2-1; possibly TRBD2 for D (6 bases). TRBV23-1 is annotated as an ORF whose role is uncertain. This CDR3 is 17 amino acids long. The V gene lost 0 bases and the J gene lost 1 base, with 13 bases spanning the gap. In DNA form, the CDR3 reads TGCGCCAGCAGTCAATCGGGGAGGTATCGATCCTACAATGAGCAGTTCTTC. This sequence encodes CASSQSGRYRSYNEQFF.

The V call is TRBV9, the J call TRBJ1-2; D uncertain. The CDR3 is 15 residues long. CDR1 and CDR2 (germline): SGDLS, YYNGEE. V dropped 6 bases and J dropped 6 bases, with 21 bases sitting between them. CDR3 loop: CASTTSFDMRNGYTF. The CDR3 DNA is TGTGCCAGCACTACAAGCTTTGACATGCGGAATGGCTACACCTTC.

The chain combines TRBV29-1 with TRBJ2-2; D assignment may be TRBD1 or TRBD2 (5 bases each). The V gene's germline CDR1 is SQVTM and CDR2 ANQGSEA. V was shortened by 4 bases and J by 0 bases, with 15 bases between the two germline ends. The CDR3 has 16 amino acids. The CDR3 loop reads CSVGGIQGANTGELFF. DNA of the CDR3: TGCAGCGTTGGGGGTATTCAGGGAGCGAACACCGGGGAGCTGTTTTTT.

As to this clone: The same CDR3 is also encoded by other DNA sequences in this sample. This chain connects TRBV9 to TRBJ2-7, with TRBD1 matching over 8 bases. Germline V CDR1 and CDR2: SGDLS, YYNGEE. Losses at the gene ends were 3 bases for V and 6 bases for J; bases not matched to a gene: 5. This CDR3 region has 13 residues. As DNA, the CDR3 is TGTGCCAGCAGCGAGAGACAGGGGAGCGAGCAGTACTTC. Translation: CASSERQGSEQYF.

The chain combines TRBV6-5 with TRBJ1-3; possibly TRBD1 for D (5 bases). The CDR3 loop spans 13 amino acids. Between the trimmed V and J ends, which lost 6 bases and 5 bases, there was a span of 11 bases. CDR1 and CDR2 (germline): MNHEY, SVGAGI. The CDR3 coding sequence is TGTGCCAGCAGACCGGGGGGAAGAAACACCATATATTTT. Its translation: CASRPGGRNTIYF.

The chain is built from TRBV7-3 and TRBJ2-7; D may be TRBD1 (6 bases). Germline V gives CDR1 SGHTA, CDR2 FQGTGA. The CDR3 runs 13 residues. V was clipped by 5 bases and J by 6 bases, with 14 bases between them. CDR3 loop: CASSPREGGEQYF. CDR3 bases: TGTGCCAGCAGCCCTCGGGAAGGGGGCGAGCAGTACTTC.

The gene calls are TRBV6-5 and TRBJ2-5; 7 positions agree with TRBD1. V dropped 2 bases and J dropped 4; count of bases not matched to a gene: 1. CDR3 length: 13 amino acids. CDR1 and CDR2 (germline): MNHEY, SVGAGI. The CDR3 is CASSYRTGETQYF. CDR3 coding DNA: TGTGCCAGCAGTTACAGGACAGGAGAGACCCAGTACTTC.

This clone has a single count. V and J are TRBV28 and TRBJ1-5; D uncertain. The CDR3 covers 17 residues. Germline V gives CDR1 MDHEN, CDR2 SYDVKM. V lost 3 bases to trimming and J lost 3 bases, with 18 bases between them. The CDR3 coding sequence is TGTGCCAGCAGTTTTGGTAGGAGAGGGTTGAACAATCAGCCCCAGCATTTT. Translating gives CASSFGRRGLNNQPQHF.

The chain employs TRBV7-8 and TRBJ2-3; D is uncertain. This CDR3 is 15 amino acids long. In germline, CDR1 is SGHVS, CDR2 FQNEAQ. The V end was cut by 5 bases, the J end by 1 base, with 13 bases between. The CDR3, as DNA: TGTGCCAGCAGCCTGGAAGTTGCGGGCACAGATACGCAGTATTTT. This codes for CASSLEVAGTDTQYF.

The CDR3 DNA reads TGTGCCAGCACTTCCCCAGGAGGGGGAAGGGAAAAACTGTTTTTT. Translation: CASTSPGGGREKLFF. This chain connects TRBV28 to TRBJ1-4; a possible D gene is TRBD1 (6 bases). CDR3 length: 15 amino acids. Germline lookup yields CDR1 MDHEN and CDR2 SYDVKM. Deletions cut 7 bases from V and 8 bases from J, with 20 bases between.

This clone came up once. The chain couples TRBV10-3 to TRBJ2-5; D remains ambiguous. The CDR3 is made up of 12 amino acids. The V gene's germline CDR1 is ENHRY and CDR2 SYGVKD. Trimming shortened V by 8 bases and J by 5 bases, and 12 bases separated the two germline ends. The CDR3 nucleotides are TGTGCCATCGGCTTTCGGGTGGAGACCCAGTACTTC. Its translation: CAIGFRVETQYF.

V usage is TRBV5-6 and J usage is TRBJ1-1, with TRBD1 matching over 9 bases. V trimming: 5 bases; J trimming: 4 bases; junction bases outside the gene matches: 9. The germline V gene has CDR1 SGHDT and CDR2 YYEEEE. CDR3 size: 15 residues. CDR3 DNA sequence: TGTGCCAGCAGGCTAAAGGGACAGGGTTTCACTGAAGCTTTCTTT. Translated: CASRLKGQGFTEAFF. Drawing the rest from reference TRBV5-6 and TRBJ1-1, the complete variable domain is DAGVTQSPTHLIKTRGQQVTLRCSPKSGHDTVSWYQQALGQGPQFIFQYYEEEERQRGNFPDRFSGHQFPNYSSELNVNALLLGDSALYLCASRLKGQGFTEAFFGQGTRLTVV.

This clone was detected once. V is TRBV11-3 and J is TRBJ1-1; D gene unclear. The CDR3 is 13 amino acids. Trimming cost V 5 bases and J 1 base, with 8 bases left between them. Germline assignment: CDR1 SGHNT and CDR2 YENEEA. The CDR3 region has the DNA TGTGCCAGCAGCATTCGACAGAACACTGAAGCTTTCTTT. Translation: CASSIRQNTEAFF.

The chain links TRBV6-1 to TRBJ2-3; D unclear. The CDR3 is 14 amino acids. Trimming left V 8 bases short and J 1 base short, with 13 bases between. From germline, CDR1 is MNHNS and CDR2 SASEGT. For the CDR3, the DNA is TGTGCCAGCGGGTACGGGTTCGGCACAGATACGCAGTATTTT. Translating it yields CASGYGFGTDTQYF.

This rearrangement joins TRBV30 to TRBJ1-2, with D unresolved. CDR1 is GTSNPN, CDR2 SVGIG, per germline (reference sequence). CDR3 length: 11 amino acids. The V end lost 2 bases, the J end lost 6 bases, and 7 bases lay between the germline ends. CDR3 sequence reads: CAWSFGDGYTF. DNA of the CDR3: TGTGCCTGGAGTTTTGGAGATGGCTACACCTTC.

V usage is TRBV2 and J usage is TRBJ2-2, with 8 bases fitting TRBD2. V lost 8 bases to trimming and J lost 5 bases; unmatched junction nucleotides: 10. The CDR3 spans 15 residues. The germline CDR1 and CDR2 sequences are SNHLY and FYNNEI. CDR3 protein: CASSPGGGGTGELFF. The CDR3 DNA reads as TGTGCCAGCTCCCCCGGGGGGGGAGGGACCGGGGAGCTGTTTTTT.

The chain uses TRBV5-1 and TRBJ1-2; 7 bases are shared with TRBD1. This CDR3 is built from 15 residues. Germline CDR1 is SGHRS and CDR2 is YFSETQ. Trimming removed 4 bases from V and 5 bases from J; junction bases left unmatched: 11. CDR3 residues: CASSNEGGARYGYTF. The CDR3 DNA reads TGCGCCAGCAGCAACGAAGGGGGCGCAAGGTATGGCTACACCTTC.

The rearrangement joins TRBV11-2 to TRBJ2-7; 9 nucleotides agree with TRBD2. Germline V CDR1 and CDR2: SGHAT, FQNNGV. V trimming: 5 bases; J trimming: 0 bases; junction bases outside the gene matches: 17. The CDR3 length is 19 residues. CDR3 region: CASSVAGGRGVIDSYEQYF. The CDR3 bases are TGTGCCAGCAGCGTGGCGGGAGGGCGAGGGGTAATTGACTCCTACGAGCAGTACTTC.

The chain has TRBV7-9 and TRBJ2-5, with 7 bases identical to TRBD1. J lost 4 bases, V lost 5 bases, and 7 bases had no gene match. The CDR3 is made up of 14 amino acids. From germline, CDR1 is SEHNR and CDR2 FQNEAQ (reference sequence). The chain's CDR3 is CASSPDRVGETQYF. DNA of the CDR3: TGTGCCAGCAGCCCAGACAGGGTAGGAGAGACCCAGTACTTC.

The CDR3 loop reads CASINRDSRRESDTGELFF. As DNA, the CDR3 is TGTGCCAGCATCAACCGGGACTCCCGACGGGAATCGGACACCGGGGAGCTGTTTTTT. The chain uses TRBV28 and TRBJ2-2, with D maybe TRBD2 (6 bases). Germline V gene lookup returns CDR1 MDHEN and CDR2 SYDVKM. Trimming left V 7 bases short and J 3 bases short, with 27 bases between. The CDR3 has 19 amino acids.